The T cell receptor beta chain described here comes from a study of T cell responses to AZD1222 COVID-19 vaccine. This clone was picked up one time. Its matching antigen is unknown. Findings and limits, study-wide: Increases in Spike-specific TCR breadth and depth were seen after two AZD1222 doses. Repertoire samples came only from after the peak T cell response.

Sequenced by immunoSEQ multiplex PCR; TCRdb stores in-frame clones only, minus some. The repertoire holds roughly 120,000 clones, with 85% to 95% as singletons. There are 14 residues in the CDR3. Germline lookup yields CDR1 MNHNY and CDR2 SVGAGI (reference sequence). V lost 2 bases and J lost 9; bases outside the gene matches: 6. The V gene is TRBV6-6, the J gene TRBJ2-1; 8 nucleotides line up with TRBD2. This clonotype was obtained from an adult in good health. The sequences come from peripheral blood, collected on day 0 of AZD1222 vaccination. CDR3 DNA sequence: TGTGCCAGCAGTTACAACGTGGCGGGAGGTGAGCAGTTCTTC. Amino acids: CASSYNVAGGEQFF.